The rows below give T cell receptor beta chains drawn from one sample of a study of regulatory T cells in long-lasting Graves disease. TCRdb processed the multiplex PCR reads anew with MiXCR; each CDR3 protein has one entry. In the table there are about 330,000 distinct CDR3 sequences, 16% of which are singletons. These data also formed part of another study, on T cells in Graves' hyperthyroidism and ophthalmopathy.

Specimen: peripheral blood mononuclear cells (PBMCs), collected at new diagnosis, from a patient treated with antithyroid drugs. The receptors were gathered from a woman younger than 30 with Graves disease. The conserved cysteine and the conserved F or W are not part of the CDR3 here. Each record gives: V gene, J gene, CDR3 protein.

>TRBV27|TRBJ2-6
ASSLISGANVLT
>TRBV6-4|TRBJ2-5
ASSDPGPGYQETQY
>TRBV7-9|TRBJ2-1
ASSLIGLTAYNEQF
>TRBV18|TRBJ2-7
ASSQRQGGYEQY
>TRBV7-9|TRBJ2-3
ASNDRYRTDTQY
>TRBV12-3/TRBV12-4|TRBJ2-3
ASSFRETDTQY
>TRBV20-1|TRBJ1-5
SARDTINQPQH
>TRBV10-3|TRBJ1-1
AITRQPDQNTEAF
>TRBV7-2|TRBJ2-1
ASSLGVWTSGGNEQF
>TRBV7-2|TRBJ2-5
ASSSTGLAGVETQY
>TRBV30|TRBJ1-1
AWSPEGSGTEAF
>TRBV29-1|TRBJ1-4
SVAAGQGRFLNEKLF
>TRBV29-1|TRBJ1-4
SVALALNEKLF
>TRBV5-1|TRBJ1-5
ASSKDSLGYSNQPQH
>TRBV7-8|TRBJ2-2
ASSLVGRRGGSAGELF
>TRBV6-2/TRBV6-3|TRBJ2-7
ASRASGLLYEQY
>TRBV14|TRBJ2-7
ASSQTQGRAGSYEQY
>TRBV30|TRBJ2-3
AWSVGSTQY